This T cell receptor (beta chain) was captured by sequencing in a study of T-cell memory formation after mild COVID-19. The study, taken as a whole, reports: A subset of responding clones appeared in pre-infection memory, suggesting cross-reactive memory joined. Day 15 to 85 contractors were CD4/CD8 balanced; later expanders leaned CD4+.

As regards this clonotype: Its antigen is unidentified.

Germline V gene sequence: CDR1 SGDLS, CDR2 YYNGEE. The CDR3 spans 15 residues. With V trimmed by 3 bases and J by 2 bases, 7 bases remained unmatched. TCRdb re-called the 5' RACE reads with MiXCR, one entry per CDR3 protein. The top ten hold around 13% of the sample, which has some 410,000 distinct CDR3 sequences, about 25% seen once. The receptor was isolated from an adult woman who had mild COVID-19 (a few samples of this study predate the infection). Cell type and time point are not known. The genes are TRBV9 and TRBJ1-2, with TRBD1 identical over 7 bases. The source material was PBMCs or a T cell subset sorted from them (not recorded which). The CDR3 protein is CASSARGGENYGYTF. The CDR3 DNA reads TGTGCCAGCAGCGCCAGGGGGGGGGAAAACTATGGCTACACCTTC.